This T cell receptor (beta chain) was observed in a study of OX40 agonist ivuxolimab in advanced cancers. Background on the study: In this cohort, patients received ivuxolimab, an agonistic anti-OX40 (CD134) antibody. Three dose-escalation patients had partial responses: one with hepatocellular carcinoma and two with cutaneous melanoma. Broader study findings: Clonal expansion was seen in CD4+ and CD8+ blood T cells by week 6 at 0.1 to 3.0 mg/kg.

The repertoire was sequenced with immunoSEQ multiplex PCR; TCRdb's copy has only in-frame clones and lacks some. The profile shows roughly 49,000 clones, roughly 86% of them singletons. The CDR3 runs 13 residues. The V gene's germline CDR1 is LNHDA and CDR2 SQIVND (reference sequence). V lost 5 bases, J lost 4 bases, and 8 bases lay in between. This clone occurred once. Its matching antigen is unknown. The chain recombines TRBV19 with TRBJ1-4; no reliable D call. The receptor was derived from an adult with an advanced solid tumor such as melanoma, head and neck, liver or kidney cancer. The source material was CD4+ or CD8+ T cells sorted from blood, sampled in a trial of the OX40 agonist ivuxolimab. CDR3 in amino acids: CASSQDGNEKLFF. CDR3 nucleotides: TGTGCCAGTAGTCAAGACGGTAATGAAAAACTGTTTTTT.